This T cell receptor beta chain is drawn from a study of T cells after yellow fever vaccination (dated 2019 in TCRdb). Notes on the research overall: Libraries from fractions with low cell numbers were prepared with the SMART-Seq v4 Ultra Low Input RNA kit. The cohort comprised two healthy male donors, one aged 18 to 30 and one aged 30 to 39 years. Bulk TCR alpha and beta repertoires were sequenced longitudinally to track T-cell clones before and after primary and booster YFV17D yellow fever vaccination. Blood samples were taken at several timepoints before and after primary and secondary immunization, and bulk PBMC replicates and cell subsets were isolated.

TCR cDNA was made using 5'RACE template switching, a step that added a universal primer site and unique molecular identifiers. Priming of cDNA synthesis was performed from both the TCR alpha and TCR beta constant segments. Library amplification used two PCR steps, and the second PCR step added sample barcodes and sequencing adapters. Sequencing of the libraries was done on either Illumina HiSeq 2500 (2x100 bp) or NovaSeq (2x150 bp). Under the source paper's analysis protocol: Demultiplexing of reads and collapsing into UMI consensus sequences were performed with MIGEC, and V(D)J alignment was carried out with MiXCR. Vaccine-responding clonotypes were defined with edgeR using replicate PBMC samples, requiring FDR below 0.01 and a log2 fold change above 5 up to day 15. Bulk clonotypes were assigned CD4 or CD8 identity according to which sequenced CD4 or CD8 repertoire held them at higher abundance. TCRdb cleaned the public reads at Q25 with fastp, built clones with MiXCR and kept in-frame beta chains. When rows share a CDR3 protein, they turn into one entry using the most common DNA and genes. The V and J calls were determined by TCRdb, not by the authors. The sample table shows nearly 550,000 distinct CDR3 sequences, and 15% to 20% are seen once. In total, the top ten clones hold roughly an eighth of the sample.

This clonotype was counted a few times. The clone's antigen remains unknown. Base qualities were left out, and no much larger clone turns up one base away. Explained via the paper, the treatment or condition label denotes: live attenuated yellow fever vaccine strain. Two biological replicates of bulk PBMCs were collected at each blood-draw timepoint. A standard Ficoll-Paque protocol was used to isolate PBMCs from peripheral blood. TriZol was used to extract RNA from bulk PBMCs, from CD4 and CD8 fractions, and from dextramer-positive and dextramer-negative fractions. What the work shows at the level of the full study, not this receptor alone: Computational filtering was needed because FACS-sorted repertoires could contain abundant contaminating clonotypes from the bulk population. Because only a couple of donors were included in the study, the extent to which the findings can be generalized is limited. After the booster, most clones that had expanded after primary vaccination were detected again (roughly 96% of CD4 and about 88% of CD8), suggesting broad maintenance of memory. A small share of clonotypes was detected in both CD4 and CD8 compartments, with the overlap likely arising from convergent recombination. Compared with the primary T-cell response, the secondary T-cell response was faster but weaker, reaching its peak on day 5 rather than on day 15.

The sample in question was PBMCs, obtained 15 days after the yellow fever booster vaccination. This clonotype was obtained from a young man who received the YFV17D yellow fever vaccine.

The nucleotides read TGCGCCAGCACCGTGTTGACCGGCTCCTACAATGAGCAGTTCTTC. Its coded protein is CASTVLTGSYNEQFF. The chain is assembled from TRBV5-1 and TRBJ2-1; the D gene is not confidently resolved. Relative to germline, V is 6 bases shorter and J is 0 bases shorter, with 13 bases between their ends. From a lookup of the germline V gene, CDR1 and CDR2 are SGHRS and YFSETQ. Reading from cysteine to phenylalanine, the CDR3 counts 15 amino acids. Just CDR3 DNA is preserved here, 45 bases in frame from base 1.